These 8 T cell receptor beta chains were all obtained from the same sample, sequenced in a study of T cells in localized non-small cell lung cancer. Only in-frame clones appear in the TCRdb table, and some are missing; sequencing was by immunoSEQ multiplex PCR. Of 30,000 to 35,000 clones listed, 85% to 90% are singletons. The sample was peripheral blood, taken before any cancer treatment. Source of these receptors: a woman aged 40-75 years with stage I lung adenocarcinoma.

The chain has TRBV7-8 and TRBJ2-3, with a tentative D call TRBD2 (6 bases). Trimming stripped 1 base from V and 0 bases from J, with 8 bases between. The V gene's germline CDR1 is SGHVS and CDR2 FQNEAQ. This CDR3 has 15 amino acids. The CDR3 reads CASSLGTISTDTQYF. The DNA for the CDR3 is TGTGCCAGCAGCTTAGGGACTATTAGCACAGATACGCAGTATTTT.

The chain carries TRBV9 and TRBJ2-7; D might be TRBD1 or TRBD2, each matching 6 bases. This CDR3 comprises 15 residues. The ends were cut back, 0 bases at V and 7 bases at J, with 17 bases in the middle. Germline V gives CDR1 SGDLS, CDR2 YYNGEE. The CDR3 DNA sequence: TGTGCCAGCAGCGTAGGGGCGGAGGGGGGCTGGGAGCAGTACTTC. Its protein product is CASSVGAEGGWEQYF.

The chain joins TRBV15 to TRBJ1-2; possible D gene TRBD1, 6 bases. V was clipped by 0 bases and J by 8 bases, with 13 bases between them. Germline loops: CDR1 LNHNV, CDR2 YYDKDF (reference sequence). The CDR3 extends over 14 amino acids. The CDR3 is CATSRDRAGDGYTF. In DNA, the CDR3 is TGTGCCACCAGCAGAGATAGGGCAGGGGACGGCTACACCTTC. Drawing the rest from reference TRBV15 and TRBJ1-2, the complete variable domain is DAMVIQNPRYQVTQFGKPVTLSCSQTLNHNVMYWYQQKSSQAPKLLFHYYDKDFNNEADTPDNFQSRRPNTSFCFLDIRSPGLGDTAMYLCATSRDRAGDGYTFGSGTRLTVV.

J is TRBJ2-2 and V is TRBV6-1; D is possibly TRBD2 (6 bases). Germline V lookup: CDR1 MNHNS, CDR2 SASEGT. Trimming shortened V by 8 bases and J by 6 bases, and 16 bases separated the two germline ends. CDR3 size: 14 residues. DNA of the CDR3: TGTGCCAGCCGGGACCGGGAGTATGCCGGGGAGCTGTTTTTT. Its protein product is CASRDREYAGELFF.

The V and J genes are TRBV28 and TRBJ2-5, with a possible D match to TRBD2 (6 bases). The DNA end is more similar to TRBJ2-7, so the J call may be wrong. This CDR3 has 15 amino acids. The germline CDR1 and CDR2 sequences are MDHEN and SYDVKM. The CDR3 sequence is CASEPGAGRSYEQYF. CDR3 nucleotides: TGTGCCAGCGAGCCTGGGGCGGGGCGCTCCTACGAGCAGTACTTC.

The V call is TRBV5-4, the J call TRBJ2-3; D perhaps matches TRBD2 (6 bases). V was shortened by 6 bases and J by 1 base, with 12 bases between the two germline ends. Germline assignment: CDR1 SGHNT and CDR2 YYREEE (reference sequence). This CDR3 spans 14 amino acids. Here the CDR3 reads CASKSGGGTDTQYF. CDR3 coding DNA: TGTGCCAGCAAGTCCGGGGGTGGCACAGATACGCAGTATTTT. Full variable domain (outside the CDR3, taken from reference TRBV5-4 and TRBJ2-3): ETGVTQSPTHLIKTRGQQVTLRCSSQSGHNTVSWYQQALGQGPQFIFQYYREEENGRGNFPPRFSGLQFPNYSSELNVNALELDDSALYLCASKSGGGTDTQYFGPGTRLTVL.

This chain links TRBV11-2 with TRBJ1-4; the D gene is possibly TRBD1 (5 bases). CDR1 and CDR2 (germline): SGHAT, FQNNGV. V was shortened by 4 bases and J by 4 bases, with 13 bases between the two germline ends. The CDR3 consists of 15 residues. The CDR3: CASSSQGMGNEKLFF. In DNA, the CDR3 is TGTGCCAGCAGCTCCCAGGGAATGGGTAATGAAAAACTGTTTTTT. The full variable domain, in which reference TRBV11-2 and TRBJ1-4 provide the parts outside the CDR3, is EAGVAQSPRYKIIEKRQSVAFWCNPISGHATLYWYQQILGQGPKLLIQFQNNGVVDDSQLPKDRFSAERLKGVDSTLKIQPAKLEDSAVYLCASSSQGMGNEKLFFGSGTQLSVL.

The V gene is TRBV9, the J gene TRBJ1-1; D is possibly TRBD1 (6 bases). CDR3 size: 14 residues. Germline values: CDR1 SGDLS, CDR2 YYNGEE. Deletions cut 1 base from V and 5 bases from J, with 12 bases between. CDR3 bases: TGTGCCAGCAGCGTATTTGCAGGGGAGACTGAAGCTTTCTTT. Translated: CASSVFAGETEAFF. Looking up the rest from reference TRBV9 and TRBJ1-1 gives the full variable domain: DSGVTQTPKHLITATGQRVTLRCSPRSGDLSVYWYQQSLDQGLQFLIQYYNGEERAKGNILERFSAQQFPDLHSELNLSSLELGDSALYFCASSVFAGETEAFFGQGTRLTVV.